The T cell receptor (beta chain) described here comes from a study of cytomegalovirus exposure and HLA in healthy donors. Study-wide background: The 120 or so validation repertoires used a platform that matched the one used for the 600 to 750 first-cohort repertoires, as a later analysis reported. Study findings and constraints: Cytomegalovirus association was listed for under 200 TCR beta chains.

From germline, CDR1 is SGHNT and CDR2 YENEEA. The CDR3 sequence is 14 residues long. The germline V and J ends were trimmed by 3 bases and 2 bases, with 10 bases remaining between them. About this clone: Its antigen is currently unknown.

The data were produced by immunoSEQ multiplex PCR, yet TCRdb's version contains in-frame clones alone and is incomplete. The data show about 170,000 clones, approximately 89% seen once. The sequencing sample was made of PBMCs. The receptor comes from a woman aged 18-29 years in good health and CMV-seropositive. The J gene is TRBJ1-1, the V gene TRBV11-3; D is perhaps TRBD1 (6 bases). CDR3: CASSFTGSNTEAFF. CDR3 sequence (DNA): TGTGCCAGCAGCTTCACAGGGAGCAACACTGAAGCTTTCTTT.